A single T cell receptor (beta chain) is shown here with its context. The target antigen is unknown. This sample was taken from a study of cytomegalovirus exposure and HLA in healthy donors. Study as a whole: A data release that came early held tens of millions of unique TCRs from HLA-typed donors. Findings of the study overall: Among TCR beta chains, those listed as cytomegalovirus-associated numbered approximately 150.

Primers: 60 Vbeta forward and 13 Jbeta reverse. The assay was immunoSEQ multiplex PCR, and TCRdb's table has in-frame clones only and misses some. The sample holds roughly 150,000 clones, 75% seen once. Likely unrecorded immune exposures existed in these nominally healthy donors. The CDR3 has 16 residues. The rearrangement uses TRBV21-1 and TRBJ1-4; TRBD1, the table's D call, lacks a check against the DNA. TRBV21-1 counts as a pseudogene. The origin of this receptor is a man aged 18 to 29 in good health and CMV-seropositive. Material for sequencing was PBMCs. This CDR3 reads CASSKDKDRVGEKLFF. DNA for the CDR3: TGTGCCAGCAGCAAAGATAAGGACAGGGTTGGGGAAAAACTGTTTTTT.